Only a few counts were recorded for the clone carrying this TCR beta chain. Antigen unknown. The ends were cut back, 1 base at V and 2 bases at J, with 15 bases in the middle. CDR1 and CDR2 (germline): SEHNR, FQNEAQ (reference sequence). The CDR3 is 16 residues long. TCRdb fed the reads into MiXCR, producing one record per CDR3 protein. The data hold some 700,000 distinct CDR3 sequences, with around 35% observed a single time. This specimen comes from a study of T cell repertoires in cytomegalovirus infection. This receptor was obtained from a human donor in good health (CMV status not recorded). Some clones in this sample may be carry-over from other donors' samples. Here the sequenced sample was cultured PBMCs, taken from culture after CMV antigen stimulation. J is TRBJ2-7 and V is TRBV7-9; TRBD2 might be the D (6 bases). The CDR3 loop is CASSLGEGRSAYEQYF. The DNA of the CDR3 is TGTGCCAGCAGCTTAGGCGAGGGGAGGTCAGCCTACGAGCAGTACTTC.